The 28 T cell receptor beta chains reported below all come from one sample, sequenced in a study of blood T cell repertoires in COVID-19. Profiled with immunoSEQ multiplex PCR; TCRdb holds only in-frame clones, not every one. The sample records about 39,000 clones, approximately 86% being singletons. Sequencing input: peripheral blood. The source of these receptors is a man between 35 and 55 years old with active COVID-19.

In the case of this clone: A junction end diverges from the germline sequence, so it may reflect a read error. The chain couples TRBV7-2 to TRBJ1-5; D is undetermined. This CDR3 region has 17 residues. Per the germline V gene, CDR1 is SGHTA and CDR2 is FQGNSA. CDR3 nucleotides: TGTGCCAGCAGCCTAGCGGGCCGCGGGTTGGGCAATCAGCCCCAGCATTTT. It yields the protein CASSLAGRGLGNQPQHF. The full variable domain, rest sourced from reference TRBV7-2 and TRBJ1-5, is GAGVSQSPSNKVTEKGKDVELRCDPISGHTALYWYRQSLGQGLEFLIYFQGNSAPDKSGLPSDRFSAERTGGSVSTLTIQRTQQEDSAVYLCASSLAGRGLGNQPQHFGDGTRLSIL.

This chain connects TRBV19 to TRBJ1-3; perhaps TRBD1 as D (6 bases). CDR1 and CDR2 from the germline V gene are LNHDA and SQIVND (reference sequence). The CDR3 is made up of 14 amino acids. V shed 6 bases and J shed 0 bases, with 9 bases lying between them. The CDR3 DNA follows: TGTGCCAGTAGCCCGGGACACTCTGGAAACACCATATATTTT. Translating gives CASSPGHSGNTIYF. Supplemented by reference TRBV19 and TRBJ1-3, the full variable domain reads DGGITQSPKYLFRKEGQNVTLSCEQNLNHDAMYWYRQDPGQGLRLIYYSQIVNDFQKGDIAEGYSVSREKKESFPLTVTSAQKNPTAFYLCASSPGHSGNTIYFGEGSWLTVV.

This chain joins TRBV5-1 and TRBJ2-7, with TRBD2 identical over 8 bases. The CDR3 consists of 14 residues. V lost 4 bases and J lost 6; bases outside the gene matches: 9. CDR1 SGHRS and CDR2 YFSETQ come from the germline V gene. The chain's CDR3 is CASSTTSDAREQYF. CDR3 nucleotides: TGCGCCAGCAGCACGACTAGCGACGCCCGCGAGCAGTACTTC.

The chain uses TRBV7-8 and TRBJ2-1, with 8 bases that match TRBD1. The CDR3 has 15 residues. V gave up 6 bases and J gave up 10 bases; unmatched junction bases: 14. Germline assignment: CDR1 SGHVS and CDR2 FQNEAQ. The CDR3 here is CASSSTRGLRGEQFF. The CDR3 coding sequence is TGTGCCAGCAGTTCGACCAGGGGGCTGAGAGGGGAGCAGTTCTTC.

The genes are TRBV10-3 and TRBJ2-5; D might be TRBD2 (5 bases). There are 15 residues in the CDR3. The germline V gene has CDR1 ENHRY and CDR2 SYGVKD. Trimming shortened V by 5 bases and J by 2 bases, and 15 bases separated the two germline ends. The CDR3 bases are TGTGCCATCAGTCCACGAGGAGGACTTCAAGAGACCCAGTACTTC. Encoded protein: CAISPRGGLQETQYF.

CDR3 sequence: CASSLVQGRWGNQPQHF. CDR3 bases: TGTGCCAGCAGTTTAGTTCAGGGGCGCTGGGGCAATCAGCCCCAGCATTTT. The rearrangement links TRBV28 to TRBJ1-5; weak D call: TRBD1 (6 bases). The CDR3 sequence is 17 residues long. CDR1 and CDR2 from the germline V gene are MDHEN and SYDVKM. V lost 2 bases to trimming and J lost 2 bases, with 16 bases between them.

V is TRBV6-5 and J is TRBJ2-3, with unresolved D. Per the germline V gene, CDR1 is MNHEY and CDR2 is SVGAGI. This CDR3 comprises 13 residues. V dropped 8 bases and J dropped 0 bases, with 9 bases sitting between them. CDR3 coding DNA: TGTGCCAGCTCTTGGCAAAGCACAGATACGCAGTATTTT. It encodes CASSWQSTDTQYF.

This chain connects TRBV6-5 to TRBJ2-7, with 11 bases lining up with TRBD2. The J segment lost 0 bases and the V segment lost 8 bases, leaving 6 bases of the junction unmatched. This CDR3 comprises 15 residues. Germline lookup yields CDR1 MNHEY and CDR2 SVGAGI. CDR3 residues: CASWLAGGNSYEQYF. CDR3 nucleotide sequence: TGTGCCAGCTGGTTAGCGGGAGGGAACTCCTACGAGCAGTACTTC.

This chain connects TRBV7-3 to TRBJ2-1; 10 bases align to TRBD2. The CDR3 length is 16 residues. Trimming took 5 bases from V and 7 from J; bases not matched to a gene: 11. The germline V gene has CDR1 SGHTA and CDR2 FQGTGA. Here the CDR3 reads CASSAQIAGGLNEQFF. In DNA, the CDR3 is TGTGCCAGCAGCGCCCAAATAGCGGGAGGCCTAAATGAGCAGTTCTTC.

CDR3 protein: CASSGRSGLNNEQFF. CDR3 bases: TGCGCCAGCAGTGGCCGAAGCGGATTAAACAATGAGCAGTTCTTC. The J gene is TRBJ2-1, the V gene TRBV10-1; maybe TRBD2 (5 bases). The CDR3 spans 15 residues. The V and J ends lost 4 bases and 5 bases respectively, with 15 bases between them. The V gene's germline CDR1 is WNHNN and CDR2 SYGVQD (reference sequence).

The chain employs TRBV27 and TRBJ2-7; D possibly corresponds to TRBD1 (6 bases). V was cut by 5 bases and J by 7 bases, with 15 bases left in between. This CDR3 spans 13 amino acids. Germline loops: CDR1 MNHEY, CDR2 SMNVEV (reference sequence). CDR3 region: CASSGPGEREQYF. The CDR3 region has the DNA TGTGCCAGCAGTGGCCCAGGGGAGAGGGAGCAGTACTTC.

The V gene is TRBV25-1, the J gene TRBJ2-5, with 9 bases aligning to TRBD2. The germline V gene has CDR1 MGHDK and CDR2 SYGVNS. This CDR3 is built from 14 residues. J gave up 4 bases and V 5 bases, and 5 bases lay outside the gene matches. CDR3 sequence: CASSPAGGRETQYF. Written as DNA, the CDR3 is TGTGCCAGCAGTCCAGCGGGGGGCAGAGAGACCCAGTACTTC.

This clone was recorded a few times. V is TRBV2 and J is TRBJ1-3; D perhaps matches TRBD1 (5 bases). Trimming stripped 4 bases from V and 4 bases from J, with 14 bases between. Germline assignment: CDR1 SNHLY and CDR2 FYNNEI. This CDR3 contains 15 residues. For the CDR3, the DNA is TGTGCCAGCAGTGGCCTCAGGGTGCGGGGAAACACCATATATTTT. This gives the protein CASSGLRVRGNTIYF.

The CDR3 is CASSDQRGPNYNEQFF. DNA of the CDR3: TGTGCCAGCAGTGATCAGCGGGGACCCAACTACAATGAGCAGTTCTTC. The chain uses TRBV25-1 and TRBJ2-1; 7 positions agree with TRBD2. The V and J ends lost 3 bases and 3 bases, in that order; junction bases with no gene match: 8. The CDR3 loop spans 16 amino acids. From germline, CDR1 is MGHDK and CDR2 SYGVNS.

The gene calls are TRBV5-1 and TRBJ1-2, with 7 bases that match TRBD1. Germline lookup yields CDR1 SGHRS and CDR2 YFSETQ. This CDR3 region has 13 residues. V shed 1 base and J 8 bases; nucleotides not matched to a gene: 5. The CDR3 DNA reads TGCGCCAGCAGCTTGAACAGGGGCTACGGCTACACCTTC. This translates into CASSLNRGYGYTF.

The gene calls are TRBV28 and TRBJ2-6; TRBD1 agrees at 7 bases. V was pared by 3 bases and J by 0 bases, with 2 bases of the junction left unmatched. CDR1 MDHEN and CDR2 SYDVKM come from the germline V gene. The length of the CDR3 is 16 residues. CDR3 amino acids: CASSLDRSSGANVLTF. CDR3 coding DNA: TGTGCCAGCAGTTTGGACAGGAGCTCTGGGGCCAACGTCCTGACTTTC.

This chain uses TRBV5-5 with TRBJ1-2; 8 nucleotides match TRBD1. The ends lost 2 bases at V and 3 bases at J; junction bases unmatched: 6. The length of the CDR3 is 15 residues. Germline CDR1 reads SGHKS; CDR2 reads YYEKEE (reference sequence). The DNA of the CDR3 is TGTGCCAGCAGCTTTGGACAGGGTAGTCACTATGGCTACACCTTC. Its protein is CASSFGQGSHYGYTF.

The CDR3 nucleotides read TGTGCCAGTAGGCCCACTAGGGCTAGCACAGATACGCAGTATTTT. As protein: CASRPTRASTDTQYF. The V call is TRBV19, the J call TRBJ2-3, with a possible D match to TRBD2 (5 bases). V lost 6 bases and J 0 bases, leaving 13 bases between the germline ends. CDR3 length equals 15 residues. Looked up from germline, CDR1 is LNHDA and CDR2 is SQIVND (reference sequence). Full variable domain (missing parts from reference TRBV19 and TRBJ2-3): DGGITQSPKYLFRKEGQNVTLSCEQNLNHDAMYWYRQDPGQGLRLIYYSQIVNDFQKGDIAEGYSVSREKKESFPLTVTSAQKNPTAFYLCASRPTRASTDTQYFGPGTRLTVL.

This clone is judged medium-sized. The V call is TRBV28, the J call TRBJ2-2; 8 nucleotides match TRBD2. The CDR3 runs 14 residues. The V gene end was trimmed by 3 bases and the J gene end by 7 bases; junction bases not matched to a gene: 4. Germline V gene lookup returns CDR1 MDHEN and CDR2 SYDVKM. CDR3: CASSLTSAIGELFF. In DNA form, the CDR3 reads TGTGCCAGCAGTTTGACTAGCGCGATCGGGGAGCTGTTTTTT.

The chain recombines TRBV3-1 (or the pseudogene TRBV3-2) with TRBJ2-3, with D hard to call. In germline, CDR1 is LGHDT, CDR2 YNNKEL (reference sequence). CDR3 size: 14 residues. V was trimmed by 1 base and J by 4 bases, leaving 9 bases between them. CDR3: CASSQGPRSDTQYF. The CDR3 DNA is TGTGCCAGCAGCCAAGGCCCCCGGTCAGATACGCAGTATTTT.

The chain couples TRBV27 to TRBJ2-7, with D possibly being TRBD2 (6 bases). There are 13 residues in the CDR3. Looked up from germline, CDR1 is MNHEY and CDR2 is SMNVEV (reference sequence). V gave up 8 bases and J gave up 6 bases, with 17 bases separating them. This CDR3 reads CASRPTRVPEQYF. The CDR3 DNA reads as TGTGCCAGCCGGCCGACTAGGGTCCCCGAGCAGTACTTC.

This rearrangement joins TRBV20-1 to TRBJ1-5, with D possibly being TRBD1 (6 bases). The V gene's germline CDR1 is DFQATT and CDR2 SNEGSKA (reference sequence). This CDR3 comprises 15 residues. V lost 3 bases and J 6 bases, leaving 18 bases between the germline ends. CDR3 sequence: CSASPSGEIFQPQHF. CDR3 bases: TGCAGTGCTAGTCCATCAGGGGAGATTTTTCAGCCCCAGCATTTT.

V is TRBV24-1 and J is TRBJ2-5; TRBD1 aligns across 8 bases. CDR3 size: 15 residues. V lost 5 bases, J lost 2 bases, and 6 bases stayed unmatched. Per germline, CDR1 KGHDR and CDR2 SFDVKD. This chain's CDR3 is CATSGTGGGQETQYF. The CDR3 region has the DNA TGTGCCACCAGTGGTACAGGGGGTGGGCAAGAGACCCAGTACTTC.

This clone was seen more than once but under ten times. This chain uses TRBV20-1 with TRBJ2-7, with 7 bases that match TRBD1. Germline-derived CDR1 and CDR2 are DFQATT and SNEGSKA (reference sequence). The CDR3 runs 13 residues. The J segment lost 3 bases and the V segment lost 3 bases, leaving 5 bases of the junction unmatched. This CDR3 is CSASKGDSYEQYF. Here the CDR3 DNA reads TGCAGTGCTAGTAAGGGGGACAGCTACGAGCAGTACTTC.

The rearrangement links TRBV6-1 to TRBJ2-7; 11 nucleotides agree with TRBD2. Germline loops: CDR1 MNHNS, CDR2 SASEGT. The CDR3 is 17 amino acids. J was trimmed by 5 bases and V by 4 bases; bases with no gene match: 13. The CDR3 region is CASSGSLAGGTRNEQYF. CDR3 bases: TGTGCCAGCAGTGGGTCATTAGCGGGAGGGACGAGGAACGAGCAGTACTTC.

The rearrangement links TRBV7-9 to TRBJ2-7; the D gene is possibly TRBD2 (6 bases). The CDR3 is made up of 15 amino acids. Germline V lookup: CDR1 SEHNR, CDR2 FQNEAQ (reference sequence). V lost 5 bases and J lost 5, with 19 bases in between. The CDR3 coding sequence is TGTGCCAGCAGCAGGTCCGGGACTGGAGCCGACGAGCAGTACTTC. Translation gives CASSRSGTGADEQYF.

The chain carries TRBV5-4 and TRBJ1-6, with TRBD1 identical over 10 bases. Trimming at V came to 0 bases and at J to 5 bases, leaving 2 bases not matched to a gene. CDR3 size: 16 residues. Germline CDR1 and CDR2: SGHNT and YYREEE (reference sequence). CDR3 in DNA: TGTGCCAGCAGCTTGGGGGGACAGGGGAATAATTCACCCCTCCACTTT. Encoded protein: CASSLGGQGNNSPLHF.

V usage is TRBV27 and J usage is TRBJ2-1, with a tentative D call TRBD2 (5 bases). V was shortened by 3 bases and J by 9 bases, with 9 bases between the two germline ends. The CDR3 has 12 amino acids. From germline, CDR1 is MNHEY and CDR2 SMNVEV (reference sequence). The CDR3, as DNA: TGTGCCAGCAGTTTGCGGGTGGGTGAGCAGTTCTTC. Protein sequence: CASSLRVGEQFF.